This is a list of T cell receptor beta chains from one sample in a study of cytomegalovirus exposure and HLA in healthy donors. Clones were sequenced by immunoSEQ multiplex PCR, and TCRdb holds only the in-frame ones, with some missing. The sample carries around 110,000 clones, approximately 9.4% recorded once. Sequencing was done on a sample of PBMCs. Source of these receptors: a man younger than 40 in good health and CMV-seronegative. Both conserved end residues are part of each CDR3. D genes are given only for firm matches. Only part of the rows carry a size: once, few, many, or a class if the clone is expanded.

v_gene: TRBV21-1; d_gene: -; j_gene: TRBJ2-5; abundance: -; CDR3aa: CASSKGQGPETQYF; CDR3nt: TGTGCCAGCAGCAAAGGGCAGGGGCCCGAGACCCAGTACTTC
v_gene: TRBV27; d_gene: -; j_gene: TRBJ1-1; abundance: -; CDR3aa: CASSLRAEAFF; CDR3nt: TGTGCCAGCAGTCTACGGGCTGAAGCTTTCTTT
v_gene: TRBV7-9; d_gene: -; j_gene: TRBJ2-1; abundance: -; CDR3aa: CASSIHRVNEQFF; CDR3nt: TGTGCCAGCAGCATCCACAGGGTAAATGAGCAGTTCTTC
v_gene: TRBV2; d_gene: -; j_gene: TRBJ1-2; abundance: few; CDR3aa: CASRGPPGYGYTF; CDR3nt: TGTGCCAGCAGGGGGCCCCCTGGCTATGGCTACACCTTC
v_gene: TRBV2; d_gene: -; j_gene: TRBJ1-2; abundance: few; CDR3aa: CASSEEVTGRDGYTF; CDR3nt: TGTGCCAGCAGTGAAGAGGTAACAGGGAGGGATGGCTACACCTTC
v_gene: TRBV18; d_gene: -; j_gene: TRBJ1-2; abundance: -; CDR3aa: CASSPAGAAISYTF; CDR3nt: TGTGCCAGCTCACCTGCGGGGGCCGCTATTAGCTACACCTTC
v_gene: TRBV7-3; d_gene: -; j_gene: TRBJ2-5; abundance: few; CDR3aa: CASSSQQQETQYF; CDR3nt: TGTGCCAGCAGCTCCCAACAGCAAGAGACCCAGTACTTC
v_gene: TRBV6-1; d_gene: -; j_gene: TRBJ2-7; abundance: -; CDR3aa: CASSPQDRGDEQYF; CDR3nt: TGTGCCAGCAGTCCACAGGATAGAGGAGACGAGCAGTACTTC
v_gene: TRBV9; d_gene: TRBD2; j_gene: TRBJ2-3; abundance: -; CDR3aa: CASSVDPAGGVDTQYF; CDR3nt: TGTGCCAGCAGCGTAGATCCAGCGGGAGGGGTAGATACGCAGTATTTT
v_gene: TRBV5-6; d_gene: -; j_gene: TRBJ2-7; abundance: -; CDR3aa: CASSLGRYEQYF; CDR3nt: TGTGCCAGCAGCTTGGGTCGCTACGAGCAGTACTTC
v_gene: TRBV7-2; d_gene: -; j_gene: TRBJ1-6; abundance: few; CDR3aa: CASSFQNSPLHF; CDR3nt: TGTGCCAGCAGCTTCCAGAATTCACCCCTCCACTTT
v_gene: TRBV11-3; d_gene: TRBD1; j_gene: TRBJ2-7; abundance: -; CDR3aa: CASSLVAGTGGYEQYF; CDR3nt: TGTGCCAGCAGCTTAGTCGCCGGGACAGGGGGCTACGAGCAGTACTTC
v_gene: TRBV7-3; d_gene: -; j_gene: TRBJ2-2; abundance: few; CDR3aa: CASSRDYTDTGELFF; CDR3nt: TGTGCCAGCAGTCGAGACTACACCGACACCGGGGAGCTGTTTTTT
v_gene: TRBV18; d_gene: TRBD1; j_gene: TRBJ2-7; abundance: -; CDR3aa: CASSPRTGGPYEQYF; CDR3nt: TGTGCCAGCTCACCGCGGACAGGGGGGCCCTACGAGCAGTACTTC
v_gene: TRBV19; d_gene: TRBD1; j_gene: TRBJ2-7; abundance: few; CDR3aa: CASSPRQGADISSYEQYF; CDR3nt: TGTGCCAGTAGTCCCCGACAGGGGGCGGACATAAGCTCCTACGAGCAGTACTTC
v_gene: TRBV19; d_gene: TRBD2; j_gene: TRBJ2-2; abundance: few; CDR3aa: CASTVPGLASGELFF; CDR3nt: TGTGCCAGTACCGTACCGGGACTAGCGTCCGGGGAGCTGTTTTTT
v_gene: TRBV5-1; d_gene: -; j_gene: TRBJ2-3; abundance: -; CDR3aa: CASSHFVGLSTDTQYF; CDR3nt: TGCGCCAGCAGCCATTTTGTGGGGCTCTCCACAGATACGCAGTATTTT
v_gene: TRBV2; d_gene: -; j_gene: TRBJ1-4; abundance: -; CDR3aa: CASSLRDTYEKLFF; CDR3nt: TGTGCCAGCAGTCTCCGGGACACATATGAAAAACTGTTTTTT
v_gene: TRBV27; d_gene: TRBD1; j_gene: TRBJ1-2; abundance: -; CDR3aa: CASSIRGYGFGYTF; CDR3nt: TGTGCCAGCAGTATCAGGGGGTACGGGTTTGGCTACACCTTC
v_gene: TRBV7-3; d_gene: -; j_gene: TRBJ2-2; abundance: few; CDR3aa: CASSFGGGHTGELFF; CDR3nt: TGTGCCAGCAGCTTCGGGGGAGGTCACACCGGGGAGCTGTTTTTT
v_gene: TRBV11-2; d_gene: -; j_gene: TRBJ2-7; abundance: few; CDR3aa: CASSYRPQGEQYF; CDR3nt: TGTGCCAGCAGCTACCGGCCCCAGGGCGAGCAGTACTTC
v_gene: TRBV4-1; d_gene: TRBD1; j_gene: TRBJ2-2; abundance: -; CDR3aa: CASRIDRGNTGELFF; CDR3nt: TGCGCCAGCAGAATAGACAGGGGGAACACCGGGGAGCTGTTTTTT
v_gene: TRBV14; d_gene: TRBD2; j_gene: TRBJ2-1; abundance: -; CDR3aa: CASSLLTSGNYNEQFF; CDR3nt: TGTGCCAGCTCCCTTTTGACTAGCGGTAATTACAATGAGCAGTTCTTC
v_gene: TRBV4-3; d_gene: TRBD1; j_gene: TRBJ2-7; abundance: few; CDR3aa: CASSQDSVGTEAVRGSSYEQYF; CDR3nt: TGCGCCAGCAGCCAAGATAGTGTGGGGACAGAGGCCGTCAGAGGCTCCTCCTACGAGCAGTACTTC
v_gene: TRBV5-6; d_gene: TRBD1; j_gene: TRBJ1-1; abundance: few; CDR3aa: CASSFRTGKTEAFF; CDR3nt: TGTGCCAGCAGCTTCAGGACAGGGAAAACTGAAGCTTTCTTT
v_gene: TRBV6-1; d_gene: TRBD1; j_gene: TRBJ2-1; abundance: -; CDR3aa: CASKGQGSNEQFF; CDR3nt: TGTGCCAGCAAAGGACAGGGGAGCAATGAGCAGTTCTTC
v_gene: TRBV18; d_gene: TRBD1; j_gene: TRBJ2-7; abundance: -; CDR3aa: CASSPGTGGYHEQYF; CDR3nt: TGTGCCAGCTCACCCGGGACAGGGGGCTACCACGAGCAGTACTTC
v_gene: TRBV4-3; d_gene: TRBD1; j_gene: TRBJ1-5; abundance: few; CDR3aa: CASSNRRTGDPNSNQPQHF; CDR3nt: TGCGCCAGCAGCAACCGACGGACAGGGGACCCAAATAGCAATCAGCCCCAGCATTTT
v_gene: TRBV10-3; d_gene: -; j_gene: TRBJ2-7; abundance: few; CDR3aa: CAISLAAAGVSYEQYF; CDR3nt: TGTGCCATCAGTCTCGCCGCGGCAGGGGTCTCCTACGAGCAGTACTTC
v_gene: TRBV7-7; d_gene: -; j_gene: TRBJ2-3; abundance: few; CDR3aa: CASSPVGVDTQYF; CDR3nt: TGTGCTAGCAGCCCCGTCGGGGTAGATACGCAGTATTTT
v_gene: TRBV18; d_gene: TRBD2; j_gene: TRBJ2-1; abundance: -; CDR3aa: CASSTGLAEGNEQFF; CDR3nt: TGTGCCAGCTCAACAGGACTAGCGGAGGGAAATGAGCAGTTCTTC
v_gene: TRBV13; d_gene: TRBD2; j_gene: TRBJ2-3; abundance: few; CDR3aa: CASSPRLAGGSTDTQYF; CDR3nt: TGTGCCAGCAGCCCGAGACTAGCGGGGGGGTCCACAGATACGCAGTATTTT
v_gene: TRBV7-9; d_gene: -; j_gene: TRBJ2-1; abundance: -; CDR3aa: CASTVTGEQFF; CDR3nt: TGTGCCAGCACGGTAACGGGGGAGCAGTTCTTC
v_gene: TRBV19; d_gene: -; j_gene: TRBJ2-7; abundance: few; CDR3aa: CASSLTPLRGQYF; CDR3nt: TGTGCCAGTAGCCTTACCCCGCTACGAGGGCAGTACTTC
v_gene: TRBV4-1; d_gene: -; j_gene: TRBJ1-4; abundance: few; CDR3aa: CASSQGLGRGREKLFF; CDR3nt: TGCGCCAGCAGCCAAGGGTTAGGCAGGGGTCGAGAAAAACTGTTTTTT
v_gene: TRBV7-2; d_gene: TRBD2; j_gene: TRBJ2-2; abundance: -; CDR3aa: CASSLGTRGGELFF; CDR3nt: TGTGCCAGCAGCTTGGGGACTAGGGGCGGGGAGCTGTTTTTT
v_gene: TRBV28; d_gene: -; j_gene: TRBJ2-7; abundance: -; CDR3aa: CASTPSGHSYEQYF; CDR3nt: TGTGCCAGCACCCCGTCGGGACACTCCTACGAGCAGTACTTC
v_gene: TRBV28; d_gene: TRBD1; j_gene: TRBJ2-7; abundance: -; CDR3aa: CASSLASGQGAYEQYF; CDR3nt: TGTGCCAGCAGTCTTGCCTCGGGACAGGGGGCTTACGAGCAGTACTTC
v_gene: TRBV7-9; d_gene: TRBD1; j_gene: TRBJ2-7; abundance: few; CDR3aa: CASSPRGTGSYEQYF; CDR3nt: TGTGCCAGCAGCCCTAGGGGGACAGGGTCCTACGAGCAGTACTTC
v_gene: TRBV6-1; d_gene: -; j_gene: TRBJ2-2; abundance: -; CDR3aa: CASRRESAGELFF; CDR3nt: TGTGCCAGCAGACGGGAGTCGGCCGGGGAGCTGTTTTTT
v_gene: TRBV4-2; d_gene: TRBD1; j_gene: TRBJ1-6; abundance: -; CDR3aa: CASSQDRENSPLHF; CDR3nt: TGTGCCAGCAGCCAGGACAGGGAGAATTCACCCCTCCACTTT
v_gene: TRBV12-5; d_gene: -; j_gene: TRBJ1-2; abundance: few; CDR3aa: CASGLGLIFGYTF; CDR3nt: TGTGCTAGTGGTTTGGGACTAATCTTTGGCTACACCTTC
v_gene: TRBV30; d_gene: -; j_gene: TRBJ2-7; abundance: -; CDR3aa: CAWRRGGPYEQYF; CDR3nt: TGTGCCTGGAGACGCGGGGGCCCCTACGAGCAGTACTTC
v_gene: TRBV4-3; d_gene: -; j_gene: TRBJ2-7; abundance: -; CDR3aa: CASSRTGTGFGEQYF; CDR3nt: TGCGCCAGCAGCCGAACCGGGACTGGGTTTGGCGAGCAGTACTTC
v_gene: TRBV9; d_gene: -; j_gene: TRBJ1-5; abundance: once; CDR3aa: CASSVGGGLKPQHF; CDR3nt: TGTGCCAGCAGCGTAGGTGGAGGGTTGAAGCCCCAGCATTTT
v_gene: TRBV19; d_gene: TRBD1; j_gene: TRBJ1-2; abundance: few; CDR3aa: CASSNRGYGYAF; CDR3nt: TGTGCCAGTAGTAACAGGGGCTATGGCTACGCCTTC
v_gene: TRBV5-1; d_gene: TRBD1; j_gene: TRBJ2-7; abundance: -; CDR3aa: CASSLAQGAAEQYF; CDR3nt: TGCGCCAGCAGCTTGGCCCAGGGGGCCGCCGAGCAGTACTTC
v_gene: TRBV2; d_gene: -; j_gene: TRBJ1-5; abundance: -; CDR3aa: CASSEQGIYNQPQHF; CDR3nt: TGTGCCAGCAGTGAACAGGGTATTTACAATCAGCCCCAGCATTTT
v_gene: TRBV28; d_gene: -; j_gene: TRBJ2-6; abundance: -; CDR3aa: CASSLGPTGANVLTF; CDR3nt: TGTGCCAGCAGTTTAGGGCCGACTGGGGCCAACGTCCTGACTTTC
v_gene: TRBV28; d_gene: TRBD2; j_gene: TRBJ2-3; abundance: few; CDR3aa: CASSLVVAGHTQYF; CDR3nt: TGTGCCAGCAGTCTGGTGGTAGCGGGACATACGCAGTATTTT
v_gene: TRBV10-3; d_gene: TRBD2; j_gene: TRBJ2-1; abundance: -; CDR3aa: CAISPGTSGDNEQFF; CDR3nt: TGTGCCATCAGTCCCGGGACTAGCGGAGACAATGAGCAGTTCTTC
v_gene: TRBV7-2; d_gene: -; j_gene: TRBJ1-5; abundance: few; CDR3aa: CASSLEGQSNQPQHF; CDR3nt: TGTGCCAGCAGCTTAGAGGGGCAAAGCAATCAGCCCCAGCATTTT
v_gene: TRBV6-1; d_gene: -; j_gene: TRBJ2-7; abundance: few; CDR3aa: CASSEEAGSYEQYF; CDR3nt: TGTGCCAGCAGTGAAGAGGCCGGGTCCTACGAGCAGTACTTC
v_gene: TRBV7-2; d_gene: TRBD2; j_gene: TRBJ2-1; abundance: few; CDR3aa: CASSLRRLAGVPEQFF; CDR3nt: TGTGCCAGCAGCTTACGCCGGCTAGCGGGAGTACCTGAGCAGTTCTTC
v_gene: TRBV7-8; d_gene: -; j_gene: TRBJ1-4; abundance: few; CDR3aa: CASSLSRQSEKLFF; CDR3nt: TGTGCCAGCAGCTTATCAAGACAAAGTGAAAAACTGTTTTTT